Below, one T cell receptor beta chain is given with its context. This clonotype was recorded at least ten times. What this receptor recognizes is not known. One base away there is no much larger clone; base qualities are not given. These data are taken from a study of spatial heterogeneity in lung cancer (dated 2019 in TCRdb). Study-wide context: Beta-chain transcripts were consistently detected in greater numbers than alpha-chain transcripts, which likely reflects a higher abundance of beta-chain transcripts. In the raw uncorrected reads, each unique combination of TCR and UMI appeared more than ten times on average. In non-small cell lung cancer, the study made a quantitative comparison of TCR alpha and beta repertoires among multiple tumor regions, matched nontumor lung and blood. Nonsynonymous mutation counts, determined by whole-exome sequencing of tumor tissue, were related to TCR repertoire features. Both alpha and beta chains were TCR-sequenced in samples taken at surgery, namely 220 tumor regions, approximately 66 matched nontumor lung samples and approximately 51 PBMC samples.

The sample's time point label is to be understood as: sample taken at primary tumor resection. Without any cell sorting, TCR sequencing was performed on whole RNA extracted either from tumor and nontumor lung tissue or from cryopreserved PBMC samples. Donors were some 70 patients with early-stage, untreated non-small cell lung cancer from the lung TRACERx cohort. Only patients with enough RNA available from two or more tumor regions were chosen for TCR sequencing. V is shortened by 8 bases, J by 7 bases, and the region joining them spans 18 bases. From the germline V gene (reference sequence), CDR1 is LNHDA and CDR2 is SQIVND. From the cysteine through the phenylalanine, the CDR3 covers 14 amino acids. Only the CDR3 DNA stays, 42 bases, in frame from base 1. Broader findings and caveats from the paper: Ubiquitous expanded tumor TCRs were detected in blood more often at tumor resection than at routine follow-up. Confirming at a functional level the hypothesis that regional TCRs recognize regional mutations was considered to require additional single-cell paired TCR alpha and beta sequencing.

Receptor amplification or capture employed 5' RACE. Sequenced using a NextSeq 500. In the TCR library protocol, a unique molecular identifier was attached to each TCR cDNA molecule so that PCR and sequencing errors could be corrected. Turning to the authors' computational methods: TCR identification, UMI-based error correction and CDR3 extraction were all carried out with Decombinator tools. TCRs above a frequency of 2 per 1,000, corresponding to the top 1% of the tumor frequency distribution, were defined as expanded. Rényi diversity was computed with the R vegan package after subsampling each repertoire 100 times to 5,000 TCRs. CDR3 similarity networks were constructed using string-kernel similarity of amino acid triplets, with links drawn between CDR3s whose pairwise similarity was above 0.82. TCRdb trimmed the raw reads at Q25, called clones with MiXCR and kept productive beta chains. CDR3 protein sequences are deduplicated, and each keeps its most common genes and DNA. TCRdb's processing, not the study's, gives the V and J calls here. This sample is represented by 28,000 or so distinct CDR3 sequences; over 10% of them were singletons. Less than 30% of the sample lies in the top ten.

Recombination linked TRBV19 to TRBJ2-1; the D call is possibly TRBD1 or TRBD2, each sharing 5 bases. This clonotype originated in a female donor with early-stage non-small cell lung cancer. Specimen: PBMCs, collected at surgery. CDR3 loop: CASWARDRKNEQFF. The bases are TGTGCCAGTTGGGCCCGGGACCGAAAGAATGAGCAGTTCTTC.